The clone carrying this T cell receptor (beta chain) is a singleton in its sample. The CDR3 extends over 13 amino acids. V was pared by 0 bases and J by 11 bases, with 11 bases between. Germline CDR1 LNHNV, CDR2 YYDKDF (reference sequence). The method was immunoSEQ multiplex PCR; TCRdb's version includes in-frame clones alone and lacks a portion of them. Among under 200,000 clones, around 81% were seen once, and the ten largest hold under 3%. The record originates from a study of blood T cell repertoires in COVID-19. On the study more broadly: COVID-19 samples, acute and convalescent, were from the United States, Italy and Spain.

The sequenced sample consisted of peripheral blood. The chain recombines TRBV15 with TRBJ1-5; no firm D call. The sequence was obtained from a human donor with acute or convalescent COVID-19. The donor label of this sample is uncertain. The CDR3 region is CATSRDRGFAQHF. The CDR3 nucleotides read TGTGCCACCAGCAGAGATCGAGGGTTCGCCCAGCATTTT.